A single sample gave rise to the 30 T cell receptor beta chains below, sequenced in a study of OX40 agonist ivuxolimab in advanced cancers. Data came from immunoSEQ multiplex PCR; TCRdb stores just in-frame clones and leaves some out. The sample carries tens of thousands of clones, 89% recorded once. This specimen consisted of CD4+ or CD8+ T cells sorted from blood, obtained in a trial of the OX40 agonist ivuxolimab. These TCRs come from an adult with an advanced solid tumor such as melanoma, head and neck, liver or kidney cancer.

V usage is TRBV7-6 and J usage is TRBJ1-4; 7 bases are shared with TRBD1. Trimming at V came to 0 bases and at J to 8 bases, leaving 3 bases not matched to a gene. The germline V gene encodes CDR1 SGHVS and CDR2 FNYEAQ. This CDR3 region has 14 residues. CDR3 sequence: CASSLAQGGEKLFF. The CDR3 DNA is TGTGCCAGCAGCTTAGCGCAGGGGGGGGAAAAACTGTTTTTT.

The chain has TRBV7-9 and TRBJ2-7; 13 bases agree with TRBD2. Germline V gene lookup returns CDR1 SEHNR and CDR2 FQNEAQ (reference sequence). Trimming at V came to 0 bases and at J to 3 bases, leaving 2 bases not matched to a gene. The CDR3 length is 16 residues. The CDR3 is CASSLALAGGHYEQYF. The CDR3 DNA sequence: TGTGCCAGCAGCTTAGCACTAGCGGGAGGGCACTACGAGCAGTACTTC.

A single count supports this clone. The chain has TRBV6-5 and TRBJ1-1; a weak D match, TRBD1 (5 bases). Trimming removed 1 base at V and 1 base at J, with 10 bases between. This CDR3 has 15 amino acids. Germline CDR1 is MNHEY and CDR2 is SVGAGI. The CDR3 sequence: CASSYWDGWNTEAFF. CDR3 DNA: TGTGCCAGCAGTTACTGGGACGGATGGAACACTGAAGCTTTCTTT.

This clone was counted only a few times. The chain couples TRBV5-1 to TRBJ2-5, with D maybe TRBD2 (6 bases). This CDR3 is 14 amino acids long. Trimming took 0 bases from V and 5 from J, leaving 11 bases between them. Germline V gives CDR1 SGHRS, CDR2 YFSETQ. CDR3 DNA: TGCGCCAGCAGCTTGGGCCAGAGCGGGGAGACCCAGTACTTC. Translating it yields CASSLGQSGETQYF.

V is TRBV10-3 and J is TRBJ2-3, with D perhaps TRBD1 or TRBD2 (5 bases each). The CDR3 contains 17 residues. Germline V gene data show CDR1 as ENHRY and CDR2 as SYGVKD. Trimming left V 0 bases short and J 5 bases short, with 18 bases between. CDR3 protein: CAISESSPRGVRDTQYF. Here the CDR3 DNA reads TGTGCCATCAGTGAGTCGTCCCCTAGGGGAGTAAGAGATACGCAGTATTTT.

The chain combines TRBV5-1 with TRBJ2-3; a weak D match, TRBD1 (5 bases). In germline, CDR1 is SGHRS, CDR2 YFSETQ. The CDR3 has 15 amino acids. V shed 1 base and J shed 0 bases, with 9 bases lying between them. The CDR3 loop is CASSLYQGSTDTQYF. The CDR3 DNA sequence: TGCGCCAGCAGCTTGTATCAGGGAAGCACAGATACGCAGTATTTT.

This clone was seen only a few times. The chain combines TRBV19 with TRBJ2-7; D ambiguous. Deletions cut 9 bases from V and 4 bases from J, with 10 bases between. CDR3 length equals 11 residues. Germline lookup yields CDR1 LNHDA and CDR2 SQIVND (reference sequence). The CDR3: CARSNSYEQYF. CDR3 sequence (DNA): TGTGCCAGGTCAAATTCTTACGAGCAGTACTTC. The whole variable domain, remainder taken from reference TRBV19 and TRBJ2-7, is DGGITQSPKYLFRKEGQNVTLSCEQNLNHDAMYWYRQDPGQGLRLIYYSQIVNDFQKGDIAEGYSVSREKKESFPLTVTSAQKNPTAFYLCARSNSYEQYFGPGTRLTVT.

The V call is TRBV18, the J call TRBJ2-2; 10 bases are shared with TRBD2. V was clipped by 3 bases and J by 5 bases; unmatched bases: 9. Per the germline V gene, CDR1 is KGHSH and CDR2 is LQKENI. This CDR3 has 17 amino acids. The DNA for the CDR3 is TGTGCCAGCTCACCCTTAGCGGGAGGAGAAGATACCGGGGAGCTGTTTTTT. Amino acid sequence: CASSPLAGGEDTGELFF.

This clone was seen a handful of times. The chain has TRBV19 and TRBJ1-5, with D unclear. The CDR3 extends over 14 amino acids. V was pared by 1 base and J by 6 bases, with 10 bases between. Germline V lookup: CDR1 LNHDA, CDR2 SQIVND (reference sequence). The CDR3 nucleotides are TGTGCCAGTAGTATAGGCTGGGAGGTTCAGCCCCAGCATTTT. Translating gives CASSIGWEVQPQHF.

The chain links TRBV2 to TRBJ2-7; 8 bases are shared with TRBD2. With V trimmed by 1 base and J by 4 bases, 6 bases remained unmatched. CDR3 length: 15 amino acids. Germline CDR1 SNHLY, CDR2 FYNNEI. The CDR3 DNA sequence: TGTGCCAGCAGTGAAGGAGTACTAGCGGCATACGAGCAGTACTTC. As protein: CASSEGVLAAYEQYF. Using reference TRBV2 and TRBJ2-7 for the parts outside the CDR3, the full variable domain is EPEVTQTPSHQVTQMGQEVILRCVPISNHLYFYWYRQILGQKVEFLVSFYNNEISEKSEIFDDQFSVERPDGSNFTLKIRSTKLEDSAMYFCASSEGVLAAYEQYFGPGTRLTVT.

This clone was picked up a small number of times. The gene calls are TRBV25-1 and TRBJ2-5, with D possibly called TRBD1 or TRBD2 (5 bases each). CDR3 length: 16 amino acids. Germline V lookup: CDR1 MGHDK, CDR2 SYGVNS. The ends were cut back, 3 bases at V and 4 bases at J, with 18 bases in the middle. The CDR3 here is CASSDPGLGRGETQYF. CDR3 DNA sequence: TGTGCCAGCAGTGATCCGGGGCTAGGGCGTGGAGAGACCCAGTACTTC.

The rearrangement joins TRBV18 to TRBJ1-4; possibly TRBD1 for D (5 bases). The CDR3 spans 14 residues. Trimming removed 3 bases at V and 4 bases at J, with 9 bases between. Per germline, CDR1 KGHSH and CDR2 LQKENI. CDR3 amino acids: CASSPSGLNEKLFF. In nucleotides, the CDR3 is TGTGCCAGCTCACCCTCGGGACTTAATGAAAAACTGTTTTTT.

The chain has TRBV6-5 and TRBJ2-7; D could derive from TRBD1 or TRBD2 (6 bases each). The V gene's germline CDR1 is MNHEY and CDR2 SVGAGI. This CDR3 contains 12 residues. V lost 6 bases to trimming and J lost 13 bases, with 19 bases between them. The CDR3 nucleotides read TGTGCCAGCAGCAACGCAGCCCCGGGGGCCTACTTC. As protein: CASSNAAPGAYF.

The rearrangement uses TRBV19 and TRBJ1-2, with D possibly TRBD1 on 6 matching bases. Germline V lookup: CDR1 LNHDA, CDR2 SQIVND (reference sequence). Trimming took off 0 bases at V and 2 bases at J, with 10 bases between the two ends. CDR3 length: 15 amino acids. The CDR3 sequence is CASSIDRDNNYGYTF. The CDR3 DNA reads TGTGCCAGTAGTATAGATCGGGACAACAACTATGGCTACACCTTC.

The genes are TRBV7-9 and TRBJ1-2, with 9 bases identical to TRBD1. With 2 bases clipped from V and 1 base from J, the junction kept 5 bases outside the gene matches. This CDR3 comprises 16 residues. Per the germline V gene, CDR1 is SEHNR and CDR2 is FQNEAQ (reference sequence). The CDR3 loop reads CASSLSTGGNNYGYTF. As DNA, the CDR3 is TGTGCCAGCAGCTTATCTACAGGGGGCAATAACTATGGCTACACCTTC.

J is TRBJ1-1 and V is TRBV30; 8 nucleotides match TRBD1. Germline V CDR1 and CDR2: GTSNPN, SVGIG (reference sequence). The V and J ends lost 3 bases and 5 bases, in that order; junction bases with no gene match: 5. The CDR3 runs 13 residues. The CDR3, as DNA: TGTGCCTGGAGAGCGGACAGGGTAACTGAAGCTTTCTTT. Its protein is CAWRADRVTEAFF.

This CDR3 reads CASIGGLNQPQHF. CDR3 nucleotides: TGTGCCAGCATTGGGGGTTTAAATCAGCCCCAGCATTTT. V is TRBV6-5 and J is TRBJ1-5; possibly TRBD1 for D (5 bases). The germline gives CDR1 MNHEY, CDR2 SVGAGI. The germline V and J ends were trimmed by 7 bases and 4 bases, with 11 bases remaining between them. The CDR3 length is 13 residues.

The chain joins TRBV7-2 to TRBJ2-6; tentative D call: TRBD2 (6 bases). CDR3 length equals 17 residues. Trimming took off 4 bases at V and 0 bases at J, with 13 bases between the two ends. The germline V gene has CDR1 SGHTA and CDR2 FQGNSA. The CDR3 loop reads CASSSGGLGSGANVLTF. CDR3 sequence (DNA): TGTGCCAGCAGCTCCGGGGGTTTGGGCTCTGGGGCCAACGTCCTGACTTTC.

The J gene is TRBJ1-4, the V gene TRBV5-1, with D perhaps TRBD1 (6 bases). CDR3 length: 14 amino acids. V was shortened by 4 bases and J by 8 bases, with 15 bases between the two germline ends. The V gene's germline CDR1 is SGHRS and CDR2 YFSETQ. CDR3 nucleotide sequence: TGCGCCAGCAGCGAACAGGGTCCAGGAGAAAAACTGTTTTTT. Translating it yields CASSEQGPGEKLFF.

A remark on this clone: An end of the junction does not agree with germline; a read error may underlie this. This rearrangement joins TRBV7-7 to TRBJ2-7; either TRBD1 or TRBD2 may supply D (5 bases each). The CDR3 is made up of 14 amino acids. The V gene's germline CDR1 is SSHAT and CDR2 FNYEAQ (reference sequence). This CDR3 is CASSPGTHSYEQYF. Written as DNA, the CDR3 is TGTGCTAGCAGCCCCGGGACCCACTCCTACGAGCAGTACTTC.

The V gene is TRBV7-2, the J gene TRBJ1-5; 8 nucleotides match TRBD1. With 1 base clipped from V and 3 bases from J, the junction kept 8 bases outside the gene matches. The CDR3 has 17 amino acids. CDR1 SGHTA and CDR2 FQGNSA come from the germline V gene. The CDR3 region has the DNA TGTGCCAGCAGCTTAGAGGCAGGGGGCGGCTTCAATCAGCCCCAGCATTTT. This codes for CASSLEAGGGFNQPQHF.

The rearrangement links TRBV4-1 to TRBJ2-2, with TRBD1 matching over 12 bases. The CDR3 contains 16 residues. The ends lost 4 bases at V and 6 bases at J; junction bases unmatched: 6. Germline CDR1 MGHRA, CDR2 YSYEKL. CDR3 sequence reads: CASSRAGTGGAGELFF. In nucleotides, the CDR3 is TGCGCCAGCAGCCGAGCCGGGACAGGGGGCGCCGGGGAGCTGTTTTTT.

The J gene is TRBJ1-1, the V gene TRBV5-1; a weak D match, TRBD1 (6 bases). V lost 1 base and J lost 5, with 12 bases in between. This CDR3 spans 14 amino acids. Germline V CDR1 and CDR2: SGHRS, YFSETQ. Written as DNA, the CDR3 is TGCGCCAGCAGCTTGCTGGGGGCGAGAACTGAAGCTTTCTTT. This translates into CASSLLGARTEAFF.

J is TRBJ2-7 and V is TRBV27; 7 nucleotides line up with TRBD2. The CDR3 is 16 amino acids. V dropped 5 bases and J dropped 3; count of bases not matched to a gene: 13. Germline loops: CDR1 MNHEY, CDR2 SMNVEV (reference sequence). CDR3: CASSPGPGRENYEQYF. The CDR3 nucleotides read TGTGCCAGCAGTCCGGGCCCGGGGCGGGAGAACTACGAGCAGTACTTC.

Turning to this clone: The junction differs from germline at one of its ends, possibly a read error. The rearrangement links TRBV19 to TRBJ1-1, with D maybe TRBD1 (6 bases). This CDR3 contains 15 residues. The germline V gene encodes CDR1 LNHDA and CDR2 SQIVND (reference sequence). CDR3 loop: CASSIQGTMNTEVFF. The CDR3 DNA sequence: TGTGCCAGTAGTATACAGGGGACAATGAACACTGAAGTTTTCTTT.

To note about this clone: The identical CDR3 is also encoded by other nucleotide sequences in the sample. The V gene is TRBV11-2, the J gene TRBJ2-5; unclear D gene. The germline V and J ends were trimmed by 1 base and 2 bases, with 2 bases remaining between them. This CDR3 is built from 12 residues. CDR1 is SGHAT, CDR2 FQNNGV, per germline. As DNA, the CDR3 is TGTGCCAGCAGCTTAGTTCAAGAGACCCAGTACTTC. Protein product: CASSLVQETQYF.

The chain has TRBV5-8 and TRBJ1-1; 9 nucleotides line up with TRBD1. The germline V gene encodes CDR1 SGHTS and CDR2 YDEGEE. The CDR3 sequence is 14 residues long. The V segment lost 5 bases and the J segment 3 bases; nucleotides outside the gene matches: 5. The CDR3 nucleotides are TGTGCCAGCAGGTTTGACAGGGGGTACACTGAAGCTTTCTTT. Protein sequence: CASRFDRGYTEAFF. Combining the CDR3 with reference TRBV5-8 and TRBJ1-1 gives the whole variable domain EAGVTQSPTHLIKTRGQQATLRCSPISGHTSVYWYQQALGLGLQFLLWYDEGEERNRGNFPPRFSGRQFPNYSSELNVNALELEDSALYLCASRFDRGYTEAFFGQGTRLTVV.

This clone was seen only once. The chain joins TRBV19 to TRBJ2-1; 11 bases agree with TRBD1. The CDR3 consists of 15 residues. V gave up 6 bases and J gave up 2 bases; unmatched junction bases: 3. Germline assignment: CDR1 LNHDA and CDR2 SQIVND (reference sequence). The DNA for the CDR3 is TGTGCCAGTAGCCCGGGACAGGGGGCCTACAATGAGCAGTTCTTC. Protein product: CASSPGQGAYNEQFF.

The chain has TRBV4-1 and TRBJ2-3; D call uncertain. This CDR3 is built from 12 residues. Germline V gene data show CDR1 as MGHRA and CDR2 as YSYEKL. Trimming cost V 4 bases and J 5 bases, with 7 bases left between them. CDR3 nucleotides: TGCGCCAGCAGCCTCCCCCAAGATACGCAGTATTTT. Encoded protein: CASSLPQDTQYF.

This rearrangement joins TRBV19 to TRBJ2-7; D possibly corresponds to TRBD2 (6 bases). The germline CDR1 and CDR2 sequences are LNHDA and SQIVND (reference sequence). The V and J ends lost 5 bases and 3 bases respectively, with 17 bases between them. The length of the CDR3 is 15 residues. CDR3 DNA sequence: TGTGCCAGTAGTCTCCGGGCTAGCGCCTACTACGAGCAGTACTTC. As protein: CASSLRASAYYEQYF.